A selection of T cell receptor beta chains follows, all from one sample in a study of cytomegalovirus exposure and HLA in healthy donors. The table came from immunoSEQ multiplex PCR; TCRdb's copy has only in-frame clones and leaves some out. The sample includes some 120,000 clones, 65% to 85% seen only once; the top ten take 2.9%. The sequenced material came from PBMCs. The receptors were sampled from a woman between 40 and 50 years old in good health and CMV-seropositive. Both conserved end residues are part of each CDR3. The D gene is left open where the match is weak. The listing skips clone size in some rows; elsewhere it reads once, few, many or a size class.

DNA: TGCGCCAGCAGCCAAGTAGTTTTATCCTCAGGGACAGGGGCTGGAAACACCATATATTTT
CDR3: CASSQVVLSSGTGAGNTIYF
size: NA
J: TRBJ1-3
length: 20
D: TRBD1
V: TRBV4-3

DNA: TGCGCCAGCAAGAGAGGTGGCTACACCTTC
CDR3: CASKRGGYTF
size: NA
J: TRBJ1-2
length: 10
D: NA
V: TRBV10-1

DNA: TGCAGTGCAAAGGACAATCACGAGCAGTACTTC
CDR3: CSAKDNHEQYF
size: NA
J: TRBJ2-7
length: 11
D: NA
V: TRBV20-1

DNA: TGTGCCAGCTTGCTACAGGGTTCGACTGAAGCTTTCTTT
CDR3: CASLLQGSTEAFF
size: NA
J: TRBJ1-1
length: 13
D: NA
V: TRBV28

DNA: TGTGCCAGCAGCTTAGGTAGTTGGGGAGGAGGGACGAACTACGAGCAGTACTTC
CDR3: CASSLGSWGGGTNYEQYF
size: NA
J: TRBJ2-7
length: 18
D: NA
V: TRBV11-2

DNA: TGTGCCAGCAGCCCGACTAGCGGGAGTGGCAATGAGCAGTTCTTC
CDR3: CASSPTSGSGNEQFF
size: once
J: TRBJ2-1
length: 15
D: TRBD2
V: TRBV7-3

DNA: TGCGCCAGCAGCTGGGGGACAGAGTCCGGGGAGCTGTTTTTT
CDR3: CASSWGTESGELFF
size: NA
J: TRBJ2-2
length: 14
D: TRBD1
V: TRBV5-1

DNA: TGTGCGTCCCTGCGAAACAGGGCGGAGACCCAGTACTTC
CDR3: CASLRNRAETQYF
size: NA
J: TRBJ2-5
length: 13
D: NA
V: TRBV6-6

DNA: TGTGCCAGTAGTATTAAGGCTAGCGGGAATCCGAAAAGCTCCTACGAGCAGTACTTC
CDR3: CASSIKASGNPKSSYEQYF
size: NA
J: TRBJ2-7
length: 19
D: TRBD2
V: TRBV19

DNA: TGTGCTAGTGGCCCTCGACTAGCGGGAGACCCCTACAATGAGCAGTTCTTC
CDR3: CASGPRLAGDPYNEQFF
size: NA
J: TRBJ2-1
length: 17
D: TRBD2
V: TRBV12-5

DNA: TGTGCCAGCAGCTTAAGTCGCCGGGAGAACTATGGCTACACCTTC
CDR3: CASSLSRRENYGYTF
size: NA
J: TRBJ1-2
length: 15
D: NA
V: TRBV7-9

DNA: TGTGCCAGCAGCTTAGGCCCAGGGGGCACAGATACGCAGTATTTT
CDR3: CASSLGPGGTDTQYF
size: NA
J: TRBJ2-3
length: 15
D: NA
V: TRBV7-2

DNA: TGTGCCAGCAGCTGGCAGGGGTACGAGCAGTACTTC
CDR3: CASSWQGYEQYF
size: NA
J: TRBJ2-7
length: 12
D: NA
V: TRBV11-1

DNA: TGTGCCAGCAGCGGGATTTTAAGACAGGGGGCGGTCGGCTACACCTTC
CDR3: CASSGILRQGAVGYTF
size: NA
J: TRBJ1-2
length: 16
D: TRBD1
V: TRBV4-2

DNA: TGTGCCACTGAACCGGGACAAACTTATGGCTACACCTTC
CDR3: CATEPGQTYGYTF
size: NA
J: TRBJ1-2
length: 13
D: NA
V: TRBV10-3

DNA: TGCGCCAGCAGCCCCCAAGGGGGCCCCAGGGAGACCCAGTACTTC
CDR3: CASSPQGGPRETQYF
size: NA
J: TRBJ2-5
length: 15
D: TRBD1
V: TRBV5-1

DNA: TGTGCCAGCAAACCAGGGACAGGGGGCGATAGGGAAGCTTTCTTT
CDR3: CASKPGTGGDREAFF
size: NA
J: TRBJ1-1
length: 15
D: TRBD1
V: TRBV2

DNA: TGTGCCAGCAGCCCCCCGGGACATGGCTCTGGGGCCAACGTCCTGACTTTC
CDR3: CASSPPGHGSGANVLTF
size: NA
J: TRBJ2-6
length: 17
D: NA
V: TRBV5-4

DNA: TGTGCCAGCAGCCAATCCCCGGGGGACCGGGAGACCCAGTACTTC
CDR3: CASSQSPGDRETQYF
size: once
J: TRBJ2-5
length: 15
D: NA
V: TRBV4-2

DNA: TGTGCCAGCAGATCTACGGGATTCACAGATACGCAGTATTTT
CDR3: CASRSTGFTDTQYF
size: NA
J: TRBJ2-3
length: 14
D: NA
V: TRBV6-5

DNA: TGCGCCAGCAGCCAAGAGTTGGCCTTCCGAGAGACCCAGTACTTC
CDR3: CASSQELAFRETQYF
size: NA
J: TRBJ2-5
length: 15
D: NA
V: TRBV4-3

DNA: TGTGCCAGCAGTTCCGGGACAGGGAAGCGGACTGAAGCTTTCTTT
CDR3: CASSSGTGKRTEAFF
size: NA
J: TRBJ1-1
length: 15
D: TRBD1
V: TRBV28

DNA: TGTGCCAGCAGCTTACGGGGAGTCGGCACAGATACGCAGTATTTT
CDR3: CASSLRGVGTDTQYF
size: once
J: TRBJ2-3
length: 15
D: NA
V: TRBV7-9

DNA: TGTGCCAGCAGTGGAGGGGCGGGAGAGTACAATGAGCAGTTCTTC
CDR3: CASSGGAGEYNEQFF
size: NA
J: TRBJ2-1
length: 15
D: TRBD2
V: TRBV6-4

DNA: TGTGCCAGCAGCGTAGGGGGGGTTGCCTATGGCTACACCTTC
CDR3: CASSVGGVAYGYTF
size: NA
J: TRBJ1-2
length: 14
D: NA
V: TRBV9

DNA: TGCGCCAGCAGCAAGGACACCCCGGGCACTGAAGCTTTCTTT
CDR3: CASSKDTPGTEAFF
size: NA
J: TRBJ1-1
length: 14
D: NA
V: TRBV5-1

DNA: TGTGCCAGCATTCCAGATAGCAATCAGCCCCAGCATTTT
CDR3: CASIPDSNQPQHF
size: NA
J: TRBJ1-5
length: 13
D: NA
V: TRBV6-6

DNA: TGTGCCAGCAGGGAGGGCTCCGAGCAGTACTTC
CDR3: CASREGSEQYF
size: NA
J: TRBJ2-7
length: 11
D: NA
V: TRBV2

DNA: TGCGCCAGCAGTCCCGGGACAGGGGAAGGCAATGAGCAGTTCTTC
CDR3: CASSPGTGEGNEQFF
size: few
J: TRBJ2-1
length: 15
D: TRBD1
V: TRBV10-2